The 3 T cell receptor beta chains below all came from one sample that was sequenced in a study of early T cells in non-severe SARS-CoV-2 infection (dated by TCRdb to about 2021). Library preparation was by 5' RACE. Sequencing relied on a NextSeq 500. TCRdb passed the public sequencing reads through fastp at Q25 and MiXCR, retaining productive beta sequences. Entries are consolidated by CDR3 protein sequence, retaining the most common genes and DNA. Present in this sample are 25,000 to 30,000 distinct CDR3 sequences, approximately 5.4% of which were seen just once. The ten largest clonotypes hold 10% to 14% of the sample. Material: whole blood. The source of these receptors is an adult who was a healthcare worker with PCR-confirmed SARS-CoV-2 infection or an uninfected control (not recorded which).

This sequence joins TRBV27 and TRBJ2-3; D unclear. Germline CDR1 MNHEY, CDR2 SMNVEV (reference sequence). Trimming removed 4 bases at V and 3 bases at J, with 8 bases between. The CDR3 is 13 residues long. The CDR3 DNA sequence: TGTGCCAGCAGTTCATACAGAACAGATACGCAGTATTTT. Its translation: CASSSYRTDTQYF.

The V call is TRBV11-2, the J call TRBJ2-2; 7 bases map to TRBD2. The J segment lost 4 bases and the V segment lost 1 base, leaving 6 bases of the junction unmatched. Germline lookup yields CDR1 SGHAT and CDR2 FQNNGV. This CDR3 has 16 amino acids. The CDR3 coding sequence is TGTGCCAGCAGCTTAGTGAGGGCGGGAGCCACCGGGGAGCTGTTTTTT. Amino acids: CASSLVRAGATGELFF.

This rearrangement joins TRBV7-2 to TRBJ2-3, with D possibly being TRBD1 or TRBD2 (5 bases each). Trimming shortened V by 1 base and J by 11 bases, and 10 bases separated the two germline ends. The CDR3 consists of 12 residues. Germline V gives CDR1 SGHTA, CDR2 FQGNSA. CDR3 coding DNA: TGTGCCAGCAGCTTAGACCTGAGGGGGCAGTATTTT. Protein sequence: CASSLDLRGQYF.